Listed here is a single TCR beta chain. Its matching antigen is unknown. Researchers ran the PCR with 60 Vbeta and 13 Jbeta primers. The table came from immunoSEQ multiplex PCR; TCRdb's copy has only in-frame clones and leaves some out. Of 150,000 or so clones detected, approximately 79% appear once; the ten largest clones hold around 4.7%. This sample is part of a study of cytomegalovirus exposure and HLA in healthy donors. Findings and limits, study-wide: Certain indistinguishable V segments, among them TRBV6-2 and TRBV6-3, were excluded.

This CDR3 has 11 amino acids. Between the trimmed V and J ends, which lost 6 bases and 6 bases, there was a span of 8 bases. In germline, CDR1 is WSHSY, CDR2 SAAADI. This sequence joins TRBV10-2 and TRBJ1-2; no firm D call. This clonotype was obtained from a man younger than 30 in good health and CMV-seropositive. The sequenced sample was PBMCs. This chain's CDR3 is CASRSSDGYTF. For the CDR3, the DNA is TGCGCCAGCAGGTCATCGGATGGCTACACCTTC.